The following is a T cell receptor beta chain sequence with its context. The repertoire was sequenced with immunoSEQ multiplex PCR; TCRdb's copy has only in-frame clones and lacks some. The sample gives tens of thousands of clones, about 90% of which show up once; approximately 2.4% is in the top ten. These data are taken from a study of a mutant IDH1 vaccine in newly diagnosed glioma. Germline-derived CDR1 and CDR2 are MGHDK and SYGVNS. V lost 4 bases to trimming and J lost 9 bases; unmatched junction nucleotides: 13. CDR3 length: 15 residues. Noted time point: baseline, week 1 (first vaccination visit). Treatment described: pre-vaccination baseline after standard-of-care therapy.

The sample consisted of PBMCs, taken from a glioma patient treated with radiotherapy, temozolomide or both. The rearrangement joins TRBV25-1 to TRBJ2-7; 9 bases are shared with TRBD1. The sequence derives from a man over 45 with glioma. CDR3 amino acids: CASSGGGQGPTGQYF. CDR3 bases: TGTGCCAGCAGTGGGGGGGGACAGGGCCCAACGGGGCAGTACTTC.